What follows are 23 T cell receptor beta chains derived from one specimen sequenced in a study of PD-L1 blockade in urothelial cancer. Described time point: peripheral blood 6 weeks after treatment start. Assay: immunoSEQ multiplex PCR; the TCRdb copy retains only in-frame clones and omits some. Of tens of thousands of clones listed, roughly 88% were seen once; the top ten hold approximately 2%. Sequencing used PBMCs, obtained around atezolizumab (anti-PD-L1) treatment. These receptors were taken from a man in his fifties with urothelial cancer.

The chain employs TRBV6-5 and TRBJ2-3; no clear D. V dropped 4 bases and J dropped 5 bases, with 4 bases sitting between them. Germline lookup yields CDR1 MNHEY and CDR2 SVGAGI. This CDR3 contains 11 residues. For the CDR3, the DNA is TGTGCCAGCAGTTCCATAGATACGCAGTATTTT. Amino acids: CASSSIDTQYF.

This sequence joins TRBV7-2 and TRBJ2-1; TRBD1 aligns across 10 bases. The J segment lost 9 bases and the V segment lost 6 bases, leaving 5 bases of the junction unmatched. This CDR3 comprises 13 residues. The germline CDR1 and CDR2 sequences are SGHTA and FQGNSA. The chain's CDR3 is CASRLTGGGEQFF. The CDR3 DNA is TGTGCCAGCAGACTGACAGGGGGCGGTGAGCAGTTCTTC. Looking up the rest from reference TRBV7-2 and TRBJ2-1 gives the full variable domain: GAGVSQSPSNKVTEKGKDVELRCDPISGHTALYWYRQSLGQGLEFLIYFQGNSAPDKSGLPSDRFSAERTGGSVSTLTIQRTQQEDSAVYLCASRLTGGGEQFFGPGTRLTVL.

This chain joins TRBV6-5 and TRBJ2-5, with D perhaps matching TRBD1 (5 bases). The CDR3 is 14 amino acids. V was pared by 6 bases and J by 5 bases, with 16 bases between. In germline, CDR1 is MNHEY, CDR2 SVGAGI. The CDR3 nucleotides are TGTGCCAGCAGATCTACAGGACCTCGGGAGACCCAGTACTTC. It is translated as CASRSTGPRETQYF.

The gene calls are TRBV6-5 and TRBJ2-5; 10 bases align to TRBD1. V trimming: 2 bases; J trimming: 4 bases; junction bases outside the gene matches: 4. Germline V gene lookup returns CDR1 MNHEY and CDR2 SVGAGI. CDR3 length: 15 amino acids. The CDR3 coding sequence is TGTGCCAGCAGTTACGGGACAGGGGTAGGAGAGACCCAGTACTTC. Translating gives CASSYGTGVGETQYF.

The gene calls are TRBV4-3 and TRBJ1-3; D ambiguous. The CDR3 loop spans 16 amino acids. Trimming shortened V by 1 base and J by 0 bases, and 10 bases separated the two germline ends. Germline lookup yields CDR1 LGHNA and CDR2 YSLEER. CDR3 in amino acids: CASSQALAGSGNTIYF. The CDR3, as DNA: TGCGCCAGCAGCCAAGCTCTTGCGGGCTCTGGAAACACCATATATTTT.

Written as DNA, the CDR3 is TGTGCCAGCAGCCCAGGCGGGAATCAGCCCCAGCATTTT. Amino acids: CASSPGGNQPQHF. The chain couples TRBV5-6 to TRBJ1-5; D unresolved. Germline V CDR1 and CDR2: SGHDT, YYEEEE. V was pared by 4 bases and J by 4 bases, with 9 bases between. The CDR3 is made up of 13 amino acids.

The CDR3 region has the DNA TGTGCCAGCAGTTTTACTGACAGGCCCTTCTCAACTAATGAAAAACTGTTTTTT. As protein: CASSFTDRPFSTNEKLFF. The chain links TRBV7-9 to TRBJ1-4; possible D gene TRBD1, 6 bases. The CDR3 covers 18 residues. V gave up 6 bases and J gave up 0 bases, with 20 bases separating them. From germline, CDR1 is SEHNR and CDR2 FQNEAQ (reference sequence).

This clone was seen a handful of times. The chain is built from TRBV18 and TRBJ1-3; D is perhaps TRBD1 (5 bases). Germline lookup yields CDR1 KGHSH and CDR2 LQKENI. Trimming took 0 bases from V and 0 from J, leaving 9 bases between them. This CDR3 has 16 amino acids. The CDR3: CASSPPTGNSGNTIYF. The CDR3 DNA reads TGTGCCAGCTCACCACCTACAGGAAACTCTGGAAACACCATATATTTT. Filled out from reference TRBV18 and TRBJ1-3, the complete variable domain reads NAGVMQNPRHLVRRRGQEARLRCSPMKGHSHVYWYRQLPEEGLKFMVYLQKENIIDESGMPKERFSAEFPKEGPSILRIQQVVRGDSAAYFCASSPPTGNSGNTIYFGEGSWLTVV.

The CDR3 sequence is CASGLVLDRAGNSPLHF. In DNA, the CDR3 is TGTGCTAGTGGTTTGGTACTCGACAGGGCGGGGAATTCACCCCTCCACTTT. The chain has TRBV12-5 and TRBJ1-6, with 7 bases identical to TRBD1. This CDR3 contains 17 residues. The germline V gene encodes CDR1 LGHNT and CDR2 FRNRAP. J gave up 7 bases and V 0 bases, and 9 bases lay outside the gene matches.

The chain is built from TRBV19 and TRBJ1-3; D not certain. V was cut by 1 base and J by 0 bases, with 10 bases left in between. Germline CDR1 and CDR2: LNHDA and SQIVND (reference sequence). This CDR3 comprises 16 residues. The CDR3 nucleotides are TGTGCCAGTAGTATAGGGCGGGGATCCTCTGGAAACACCATATATTTT. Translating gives CASSIGRGSSGNTIYF.

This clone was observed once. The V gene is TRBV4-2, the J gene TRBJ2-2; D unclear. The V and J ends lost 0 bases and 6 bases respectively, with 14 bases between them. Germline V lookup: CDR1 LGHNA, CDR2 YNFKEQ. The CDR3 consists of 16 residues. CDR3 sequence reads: CASSQDHGMGAGELFF. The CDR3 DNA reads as TGTGCCAGCAGCCAAGATCACGGAATGGGCGCCGGGGAGCTGTTTTTT.

CDR3 in DNA: TGCGCCAGCAGCCAGGGACTAGCGGGCTCCTACGAGCAGTACTTC. Amino acid sequence: CASSQGLAGSYEQYF. This chain links TRBV4-1 with TRBJ2-7; 12 nucleotides line up with TRBD2. Germline V gene data show CDR1 as MGHRA and CDR2 as YSYEKL. The CDR3 contains 15 residues. V trimming: 3 bases; J trimming: 0 bases; junction bases outside the gene matches: 0.

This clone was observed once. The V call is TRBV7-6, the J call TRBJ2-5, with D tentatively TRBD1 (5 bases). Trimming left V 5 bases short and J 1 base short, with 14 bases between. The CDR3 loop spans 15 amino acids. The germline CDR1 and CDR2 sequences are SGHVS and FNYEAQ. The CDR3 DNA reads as TGTGCCAGCAGCATAGAGCAGGGCTTCCAAGAGACCCAGTACTTC. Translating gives CASSIEQGFQETQYF.

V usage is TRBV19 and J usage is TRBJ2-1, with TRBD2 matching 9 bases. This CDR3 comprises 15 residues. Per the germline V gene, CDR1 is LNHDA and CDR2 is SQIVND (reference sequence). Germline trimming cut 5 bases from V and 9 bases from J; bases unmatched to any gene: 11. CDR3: CASSVSGGRLGEQFF. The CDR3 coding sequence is TGTGCCAGTAGTGTTAGCGGGGGTCGCCTCGGTGAGCAGTTCTTC.

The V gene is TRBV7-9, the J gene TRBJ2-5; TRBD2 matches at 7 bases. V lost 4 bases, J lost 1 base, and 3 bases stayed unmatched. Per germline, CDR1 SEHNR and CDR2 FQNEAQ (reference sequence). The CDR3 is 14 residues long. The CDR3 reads CASSYPSGQETQYF. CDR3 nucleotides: TGTGCCAGCAGCTACCCTAGCGGCCAAGAGACCCAGTACTTC.

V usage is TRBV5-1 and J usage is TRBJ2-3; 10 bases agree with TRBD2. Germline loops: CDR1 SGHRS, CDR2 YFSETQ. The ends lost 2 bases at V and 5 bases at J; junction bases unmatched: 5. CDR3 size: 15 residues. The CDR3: CASSLSGGAVDTQYF. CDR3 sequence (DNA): TGCGCCAGCAGCTTAAGCGGGGGGGCAGTAGATACGCAGTATTTT. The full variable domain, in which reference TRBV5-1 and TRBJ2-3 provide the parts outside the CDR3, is KAGVTQTPRYLIKTRGQQVTLSCSPISGHRSVSWYQQTPGQGLQFLFEYFSETQRNKGNFPGRFSGRQFSNSRSEMNVSTLELGDSALYLCASSLSGGAVDTQYFGPGTRLTVL.

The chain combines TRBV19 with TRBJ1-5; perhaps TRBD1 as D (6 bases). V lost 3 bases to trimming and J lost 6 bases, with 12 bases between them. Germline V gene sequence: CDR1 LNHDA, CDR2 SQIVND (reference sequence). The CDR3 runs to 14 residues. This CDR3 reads CASSIIRGGQPQHF. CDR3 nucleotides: TGTGCCAGTAGTATTATCAGGGGCGGTCAGCCCCAGCATTTT.

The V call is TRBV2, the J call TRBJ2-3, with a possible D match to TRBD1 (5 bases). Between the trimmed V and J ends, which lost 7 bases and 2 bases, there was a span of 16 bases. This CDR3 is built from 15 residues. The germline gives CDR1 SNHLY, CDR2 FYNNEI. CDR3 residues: CASIKTVGITDTQYF. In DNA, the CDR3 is TGTGCCAGCATCAAGACAGTTGGGATCACAGATACGCAGTATTTT.

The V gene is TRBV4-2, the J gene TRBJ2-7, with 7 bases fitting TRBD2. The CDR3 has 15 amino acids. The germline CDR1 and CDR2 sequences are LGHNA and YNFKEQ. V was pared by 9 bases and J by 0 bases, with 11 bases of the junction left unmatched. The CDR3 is CASSPSLAVSYEQYF. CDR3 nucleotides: TGTGCCAGTTCGCCCTCCCTAGCGGTCTCCTACGAGCAGTACTTC.

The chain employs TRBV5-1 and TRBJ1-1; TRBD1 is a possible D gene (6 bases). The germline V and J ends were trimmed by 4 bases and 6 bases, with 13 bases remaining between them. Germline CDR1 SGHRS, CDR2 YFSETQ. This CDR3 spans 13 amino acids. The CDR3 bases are TGCGCCAGCAGCATACAGGGTTACTCTGAAGCTTTCTTT. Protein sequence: CASSIQGYSEAFF.

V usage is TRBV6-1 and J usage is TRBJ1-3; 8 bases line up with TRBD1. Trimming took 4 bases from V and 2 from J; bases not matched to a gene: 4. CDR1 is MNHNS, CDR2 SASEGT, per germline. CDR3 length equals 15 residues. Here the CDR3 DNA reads TGTGCCAGCAGTGTTATACAGGGGGCTGGAAACACCATATATTTT. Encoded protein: CASSVIQGAGNTIYF.

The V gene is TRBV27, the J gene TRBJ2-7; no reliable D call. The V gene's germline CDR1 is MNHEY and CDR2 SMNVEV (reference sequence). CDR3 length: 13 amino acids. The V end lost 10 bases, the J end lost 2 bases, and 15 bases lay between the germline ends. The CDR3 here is CATPSVPTYEQYF. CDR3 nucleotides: TGTGCCACCCCTTCCGTCCCTACCTACGAGCAGTACTTC.

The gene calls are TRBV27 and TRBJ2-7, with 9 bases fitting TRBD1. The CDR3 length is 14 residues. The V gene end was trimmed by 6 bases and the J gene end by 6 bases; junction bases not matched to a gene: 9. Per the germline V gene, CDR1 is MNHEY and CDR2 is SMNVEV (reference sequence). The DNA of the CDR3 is TGTGCCAGCAGCCCCAGTGGGGACAGGGCCGAGCAGTACTTC. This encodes CASSPSGDRAEQYF.